This T cell receptor (beta chain) stems from a study of T cell changes during pregnancy in multiple sclerosis. Here immunoSEQ multiplex PCR was the method, and the copy in TCRdb shows in-frame clones only, minus some. The table records about 51,000 clones, 93% of them present only once. This CDR3 comprises 15 residues. Germline V lookup: CDR1 SGHRS, CDR2 YFSETQ. V shed 4 bases, J shed 1 base, and the junction held 7 bases outside the gene matches. This clonotype was sampled from a female donor with multiple sclerosis, enrolled in a pregnancy study. J is TRBJ2-7 and V is TRBV5-1; 8 bases line up with TRBD1. The sequences come from peripheral blood, collected in the second trimester of pregnancy. The DNA of the CDR3 is TGCGCCAGCAGCAGACGACAGGGGTTGTCCTACGAGCAGTACTTC. Amino acids: CASSRRQGLSYEQYF.